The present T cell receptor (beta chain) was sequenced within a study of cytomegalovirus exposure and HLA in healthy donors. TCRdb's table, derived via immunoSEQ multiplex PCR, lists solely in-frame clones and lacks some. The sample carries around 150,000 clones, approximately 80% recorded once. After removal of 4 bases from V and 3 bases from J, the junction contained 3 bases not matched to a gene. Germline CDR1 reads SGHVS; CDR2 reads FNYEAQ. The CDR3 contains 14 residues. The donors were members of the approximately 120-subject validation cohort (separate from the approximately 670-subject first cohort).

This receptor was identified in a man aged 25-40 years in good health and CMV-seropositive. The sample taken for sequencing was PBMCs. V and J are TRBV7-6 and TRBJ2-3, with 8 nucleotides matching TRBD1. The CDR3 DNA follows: TGTGCCAGCAGCTACCAGGGGGCTACAGATACGCAGTATTTT. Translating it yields CASSYQGATDTQYF.